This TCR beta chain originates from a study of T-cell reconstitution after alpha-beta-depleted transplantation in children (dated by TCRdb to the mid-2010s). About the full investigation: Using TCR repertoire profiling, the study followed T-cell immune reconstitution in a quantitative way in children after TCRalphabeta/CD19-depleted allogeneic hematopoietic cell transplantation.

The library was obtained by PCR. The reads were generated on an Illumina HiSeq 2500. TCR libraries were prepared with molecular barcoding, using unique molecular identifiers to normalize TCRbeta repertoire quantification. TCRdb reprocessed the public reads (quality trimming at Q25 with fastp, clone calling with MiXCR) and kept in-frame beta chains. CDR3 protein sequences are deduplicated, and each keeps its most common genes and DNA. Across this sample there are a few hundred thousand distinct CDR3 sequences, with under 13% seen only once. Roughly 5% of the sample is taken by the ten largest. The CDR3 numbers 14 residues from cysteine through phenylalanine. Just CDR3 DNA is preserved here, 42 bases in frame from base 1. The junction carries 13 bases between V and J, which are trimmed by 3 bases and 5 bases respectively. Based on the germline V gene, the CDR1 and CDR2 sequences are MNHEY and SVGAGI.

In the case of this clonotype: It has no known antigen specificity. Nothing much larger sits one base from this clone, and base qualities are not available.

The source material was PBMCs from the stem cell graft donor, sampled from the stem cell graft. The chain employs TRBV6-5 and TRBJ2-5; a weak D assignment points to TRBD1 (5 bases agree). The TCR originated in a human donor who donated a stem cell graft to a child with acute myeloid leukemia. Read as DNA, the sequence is TGTGCCAGCAGTTATAAGGGGCTTGGGGAGACCCAGTACTTC. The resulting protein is CASSYKGLGETQYF.